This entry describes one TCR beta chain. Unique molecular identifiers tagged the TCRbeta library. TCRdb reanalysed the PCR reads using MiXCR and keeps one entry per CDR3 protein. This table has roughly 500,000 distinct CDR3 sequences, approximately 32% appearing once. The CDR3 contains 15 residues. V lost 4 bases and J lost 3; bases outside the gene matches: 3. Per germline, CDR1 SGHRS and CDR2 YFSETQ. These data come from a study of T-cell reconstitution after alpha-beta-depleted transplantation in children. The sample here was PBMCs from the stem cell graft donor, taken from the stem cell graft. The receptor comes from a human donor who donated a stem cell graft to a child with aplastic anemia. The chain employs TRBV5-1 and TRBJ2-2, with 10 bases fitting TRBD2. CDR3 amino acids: CASSRLAGDTGELFF. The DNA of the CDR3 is TGCGCCAGCAGCAGGCTAGCGGGAGACACCGGGGAGCTGTTTTTT. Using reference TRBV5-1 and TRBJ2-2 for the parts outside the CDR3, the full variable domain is KAGVTQTPRYLIKTRGQQVTLSCSPISGHRSVSWYQQTPGQGLQFLFEYFSETQRNKGNFPGRFSGRQFSNSRSEMNVSTLELGDSALYLCASSRLAGDTGELFFGEGSRLTVL.